A selection of T cell receptor beta chains follows, all from one sample in a study of T cells after yellow fever vaccination. TCRdb re-called the 5' RACE reads through MiXCR, storing one row per CDR3 protein. The data show fewer than 450,000 distinct CDR3 sequences, under 5% seen once. The input for sequencing was PBMCs, taken 5 days after the yellow fever booster vaccination. The source of these receptors is a man aged 18 to 29 who received the YFV17D yellow fever vaccine. The CDR3 runs from the conserved cysteine through the conserved F or W. Fields, in order: D gene, J gene, V gene, clone size, CDR3 protein, CDR3 DNA. A D gene is named only where the DNA matches it firmly. Only some rows state a clone size, as once, few, many or a class for expanded clones.

>-|TRBJ2-5|TRBV23-1|-
CASSHYQDGEAQETQYF
TGCGCCAGCAGTCATTACCAGGACGGTGAGGCTCAAGAGACCCAGTACTTC
>-|TRBJ2-5|TRBV4-1|few
CASSQLWTRETQYF
TGCGCCAGCAGCCAACTTTGGACCCGAGAGACCCAGTACTTC
>-|TRBJ2-2|TRBV11-2|-
CASTLRGAGTGELFF
TGTGCCAGCACCCTTCGCGGGGCAGGCACCGGGGAGCTGTTTTTT
>-|TRBJ1-1|TRBV29-1|many
CSVARTANTEAFF
TGCAGCGTCGCCCGGACAGCGAACACTGAAGCTTTCTTT
>-|TRBJ2-2|TRBV6-6|many
CASNGTPRTGYTGELFF
TGTGCCAGCAACGGGACCCCGAGGACGGGCTACACCGGGGAGCTGTTTTTT
>-|TRBJ2-7|TRBV5-1|few
CASSYWEGGYEQYF
TGCGCCAGCAGCTACTGGGAGGGGGGCTACGAGCAGTACTTC
>TRBD1|TRBJ1-2|TRBV5-1|few
CASSTGDRDGYGYTF
TGCGCCAGCAGCACGGGGGACAGGGATGGCTATGGCTACACCTTC
>-|TRBJ2-4|TRBV5-1|many
CASSQLSRGKNIQYF
TGCGCCAGCAGCCAGCTGTCCCGTGGCAAAAACATTCAGTACTTC
>TRBD2|TRBJ2-6|TRBV18|few
CASSPQAGTGANVLTF
TGTGCCAGCTCACCTCAAGCGGGGACTGGGGCCAACGTCCTGACTTTC
>TRBD1|TRBJ2-5|TRBV30|-
CAWSVGGQGNGQYF
TGTGCCTGGAGTGTCGGAGGACAGGGGAATGGCCAGTACTTC
>-|TRBJ2-7|TRBV20-1|many
CSAWRGHDEQYF
TGCAGTGCTTGGAGGGGGCATGACGAGCAGTACTTC
>-|TRBJ2-7|TRBV7-6|many
CASSLWGTGQGYEQYF
TGTGCCAGCAGCTTATGGGGTACGGGGCAGGGCTACGAGCAGTACTTC
>TRBD2|TRBJ2-7|TRBV4-1|-
CASRETSGGFYEQYF
TGCGCCAGCAGGGAGACTAGCGGGGGGTTTTACGAGCAGTACTTC
>-|TRBJ1-1|TRBV28|many
CASSRTETEAFF
TGTGCCAGCAGCAGGACCGAAACTGAAGCTTTCTTT
>-|TRBJ1-3|TRBV11-2|-
CASSRGSLKGNTIYF
TGTGCCAGCAGCCGGGGCAGTCTAAAGGGAAACACCATATATTTT
>-|TRBJ2-2|TRBV3-1|few
CASSQDVGPGELFF
TGTGCCAGCAGCCAAGATGTCGGTCCCGGGGAGCTGTTTTTT
>TRBD2|TRBJ2-7|TRBV5-1|many
CASSLVGGGALEQYF
TGCGCCAGCAGCTTGGTAGGCGGGGGGGCCCTCGAGCAGTACTTC
>-|TRBJ2-2|TRBV6-6|few
CASRTRGGNTGELFF
TGTGCCAGCAGAACAAGGGGGGGTAATACCGGGGAGCTGTTTTTT
>-|TRBJ1-6|TRBV7-9|many
CASSLGVSYNSPLHF
TGTGCCAGCAGCCTAGGGGTGTCCTATAATTCACCCCTCCACTTT
>TRBD2|TRBJ2-5|TRBV6-5|-
CASKVGGSAGGPGETQYF
TGTGCCAGCAAAGTTGGTGGGTCGGCGGGGGGCCCGGGGGAGACCCAGTACTTC
>-|TRBJ1-4|TRBV9|-
CASSVGSGTNEKLFF
TGTGCCAGCAGCGTAGGGTCAGGTACTAATGAAAAACTGTTTTTT
>-|TRBJ2-2|TRBV3-1|few
CASSQDGWGLGTGELFF
TGTGCCAGCAGCCAAGATGGATGGGGCTTGGGGACCGGGGAGCTGTTTTTT
>-|TRBJ1-3|TRBV5-1|many
CASTEGTSGNTIYF
TGCGCCAGCACGGAGGGCACCTCTGGAAACACCATATATTTT
>-|TRBJ2-2|TRBV4-3|many
CASSQTRVGDFSHTGELFF
TGCGCCAGCAGCCAAACCCGGGTAGGGGACTTTTCCCACACCGGGGAGCTGTTTTTT
>TRBD2|TRBJ2-3|TRBV5-1|-
CTSSGTGTDTQYF
TGCACCAGCAGCGGGACGGGCACAGATACGCAGTATTTT
>TRBD2|TRBJ2-1|TRBV20-1|few
CSAIGVAGAYNEQFF
TGCAGTGCTATAGGCGTAGCGGGGGCCTACAATGAGCAGTTCTTC
>-|TRBJ1-1|TRBV6-5|-
CASSYHGRGATEAFF
TGTGCCAGCAGTTACCACGGACGGGGGGCCACTGAAGCTTTCTTT
>TRBD2|TRBJ2-2|TRBV12-3/TRBV12-4|few
CASSGLAAGELFF
TGTGCCAGCAGCGGACTAGCGGCCGGGGAGCTGTTTTTT
>-|TRBJ2-1|TRBV5-1|many
CASSFQGGSYNEQFF
TGCGCCAGCAGCTTCCAGGGCGGCTCCTACAATGAGCAGTTCTTC
>-|TRBJ2-5|TRBV12-3/TRBV12-4|many
CASSYEGETQYF
TGTGCCAGCAGTTACGAGGGCGAGACCCAGTACTTC
>TRBD1|TRBJ2-2|TRBV25-1|-
CASRDRVTGELFF
TGTGCCAGCAGGGACAGGGTCACCGGGGAGCTGTTTTTT